The next 22 T cell receptor beta chains were all read from a single sample in a study of T cell changes during pregnancy in multiple sclerosis. TCRdb keeps only in-frame clones here, not all; method: immunoSEQ multiplex PCR. This repertoire shows around 66,000 clones, about 92% found once; its top ten account for more than 2.5%. The material was peripheral blood, obtained in the first trimester of pregnancy. All receptors derive from a female donor in good health, enrolled as a control in a pregnancy study.

The chain links TRBV4-1 to TRBJ2-3, with a possible D match to TRBD1 (6 bases). Germline V gene sequence: CDR1 MGHRA, CDR2 YSYEKL. The CDR3 totals 15 residues. V dropped 5 bases and J dropped 2 bases, with 14 bases sitting between them. Here the CDR3 reads CASSDWDKSTDTQYF. The CDR3 coding sequence is TGCGCCAGCAGCGACTGGGACAAATCCACAGATACGCAGTATTTT.

V gene TRBV6-5 combines with J gene TRBJ2-3, with D possibly TRBD1 on 5 matching bases. The CDR3 runs 15 residues. Germline assignment: CDR1 MNHEY and CDR2 SVGAGI. V was shortened by 6 bases and J by 2 bases, with 15 bases between the two germline ends. The CDR3 is CASRQGLTNTDTQYF. The CDR3 nucleotides are TGTGCCAGCAGGCAGGGTTTAACCAACACAGATACGCAGTATTTT.

This chain connects TRBV2 to TRBJ1-2; 7 bases line up with TRBD1. Germline V lookup: CDR1 SNHLY, CDR2 FYNNEI. Unmatched junction bases numbered 12, after V lost 0 bases and J lost 8 bases. This CDR3 comprises 16 residues. CDR3 nucleotide sequence: TGTGCCAGCAGTGAAGCGGGGAAGGGGGCGCGGAAAGGCTACACCTTC. Translating gives CASSEAGKGARKGYTF.

The J gene is TRBJ2-1, the V gene TRBV5-1, with 9 bases fitting TRBD1. Germline assignment: CDR1 SGHRS and CDR2 YFSETQ. The CDR3 totals 15 residues. After removal of 0 bases from V and 9 bases from J, the junction contained 7 bases not matched to a gene. Here the CDR3 reads CASSLGWDRDGEQFF. The CDR3 DNA is TGCGCCAGCAGCTTGGGTTGGGACAGGGACGGTGAGCAGTTCTTC.

This sequence joins TRBV29-1 and TRBJ2-7; perhaps TRBD2 as D (5 bases). The germline gives CDR1 SQVTM, CDR2 ANQGSEA. The CDR3 is 18 residues long. V was shortened by 4 bases and J by 2 bases, with 27 bases between the two germline ends. The CDR3: CSVGLWLRGAALAYEQYF. In DNA, the CDR3 is TGCAGCGTTGGCCTGTGGCTTCGGGGAGCAGCGCTTGCCTACGAGCAGTACTTC.

The chain has TRBV11-2 and TRBJ2-2, with TRBD2 matching over 13 bases. The CDR3 has 18 amino acids. Germline lookup yields CDR1 SGHAT and CDR2 FQNNGV. Trimming at V came to 5 bases and at J to 7 bases, leaving 13 bases not matched to a gene. The CDR3 DNA sequence: TGTGCCAGCAGCAAATCCACCCGACTAGCGGGGGGTTACGGGGAGCTGTTTTTT. Translating it yields CASSKSTRLAGGYGELFF.

The rearrangement uses TRBV11-2 and TRBJ1-2, with 9 bases that match TRBD1. V was clipped by 4 bases and J by 8 bases; unmatched bases: 8. CDR3 length: 14 residues. CDR1 is SGHAT and CDR2 is FQNNGV in the germline V gene. CDR3 nucleotide sequence: TGTGCCAGCAGCTCTACAGGGGGCGCGAACGGCTACACCTTC. Its protein is CASSSTGGANGYTF.

The chain joins TRBV7-3 to TRBJ2-3; 7 bases agree with TRBD1. The CDR3 extends over 15 amino acids. Germline assignment: CDR1 SGHTA and CDR2 FQGTGA. With V trimmed by 4 bases and J by 2 bases, 6 bases remained unmatched. In DNA form, the CDR3 reads TGTGCCAGCAGCTCGACAGGGTCCAACACAGATACGCAGTATTTT. Translating it yields CASSSTGSNTDTQYF.

The rearrangement uses TRBV7-2 and TRBJ2-5; 9 bases map to TRBD1. CDR1 SGHTA and CDR2 FQGNSA come from the germline V gene. V shed 5 bases, J shed 3 bases, and the junction held 4 bases outside the gene matches. There are 14 residues in the CDR3. This CDR3 is CASSPRTGEETQYF. The CDR3 nucleotides read TGTGCCAGCAGCCCCCGGACAGGGGAAGAGACCCAGTACTTC.

The chain has TRBV5-4 and TRBJ1-2, with 10 bases identical to TRBD1. With V trimmed by 4 bases and J by 7 bases, 7 bases remained unmatched. CDR1 and CDR2 (germline): SGHNT, YYREEE (reference sequence). The CDR3 sequence is 14 residues long. This CDR3 reads CASSPSTGGGGYTF. CDR3 nucleotide sequence: TGTGCCAGCAGCCCCTCGACAGGGGGCGGTGGCTACACCTTC.

The chain carries TRBV7-8 and TRBJ1-2; TRBD1 matches 8 bases. This CDR3 spans 15 amino acids. V was pared by 5 bases and J by 4 bases, with 9 bases of the junction left unmatched. Germline V gives CDR1 SGHVS, CDR2 FQNEAQ. The DNA for the CDR3 is TGTGCCAGCAGCGCCAAGGACAGGGCCTCCTATGGCTACACCTTC. Encoded protein: CASSAKDRASYGYTF.

CDR3 sequence: CASKAGAISYEQYF. The CDR3 nucleotides read TGTGCCAGCAAAGCGGGGGCCATCTCCTACGAGCAGTACTTC. The chain couples TRBV7-2 to TRBJ2-7; TRBD2 matches 8 bases. J lost 0 bases, V lost 7 bases, and 5 bases had no gene match. Germline CDR1 and CDR2: SGHTA and FQGNSA. CDR3 length: 14 residues. Looking up the rest from reference TRBV7-2 and TRBJ2-7 gives the full variable domain: GAGVSQSPSNKVTEKGKDVELRCDPISGHTALYWYRQSLGQGLEFLIYFQGNSAPDKSGLPSDRFSAERTGGSVSTLTIQRTQQEDSAVYLCASKAGAISYEQYFGPGTRLTVT.

The rearrangement links TRBV4-3 to TRBJ2-1, with 10 nucleotides matching TRBD2. The CDR3 contains 15 residues. From germline, CDR1 is LGHNA and CDR2 YSLEER. J gave up 4 bases and V 6 bases, and 6 bases lay outside the gene matches. CDR3 nucleotides: TGCGCCAGCAGTCCCGGGACTAGCGTTTACAATGAGCAGTTCTTC. It specifies CASSPGTSVYNEQFF.

This chain links TRBV7-3 with TRBJ2-1, with a weak D call TRBD2 (6 bases). The V end was cut by 2 bases, the J end by 9 bases, with 11 bases between. In germline, CDR1 is SGHTA, CDR2 FQGTGA. This CDR3 is 13 amino acids long. For the CDR3, the DNA is TGTGCCAGCAGCTTATTACTAGCCACTGAGCAGTTCTTC. It encodes CASSLLLATEQFF.

The chain combines TRBV5-1 with TRBJ1-4; tentatively, D is TRBD1 (6 bases). CDR1 is SGHRS, CDR2 YFSETQ, per germline. The V and J ends lost 4 bases and 2 bases respectively, with 12 bases between them. The CDR3 covers 15 residues. DNA of the CDR3: TGCGCCAGCAGCCCTCGGACAGCCACTAATGAAAAACTGTTTTTT. Protein product: CASSPRTATNEKLFF. The full variable domain, completed using reference TRBV5-1 and TRBJ1-4, is KAGVTQTPRYLIKTRGQQVTLSCSPISGHRSVSWYQQTPGQGLQFLFEYFSETQRNKGNFPGRFSGRQFSNSRSEMNVSTLELGDSALYLCASSPRTATNEKLFFGSGTQLSVL.

The J gene is TRBJ2-7, the V gene TRBV9; D gene uncertain. V lost 0 bases, J lost 2 bases, and 12 bases lay in between. This CDR3 comprises 15 residues. Germline-derived CDR1 and CDR2 are SGDLS and YYNGEE. This chain's CDR3 is CASSVGTDVTYEQYF. CDR3 nucleotides: TGTGCCAGCAGCGTAGGAACAGACGTAACCTACGAGCAGTACTTC.

The CDR3 protein is CASSQERGEQYF. The CDR3 DNA follows: TGCGCCAGCAGCCAAGAAAGAGGCGAGCAGTACTTC. V gene TRBV4-3 combines with J gene TRBJ2-7; D is undetermined. V was shortened by 0 bases and J by 6 bases, with 6 bases between the two germline ends. Germline V gene data show CDR1 as LGHNA and CDR2 as YSLEER. The CDR3 is made up of 12 amino acids.

J is TRBJ1-2 and V is TRBV27, with 10 nucleotides matching TRBD1. The CDR3 is made up of 13 amino acids. Germline CDR1 is MNHEY and CDR2 is SMNVEV (reference sequence). V lost 8 bases and J lost 3; bases outside the gene matches: 3. CDR3 coding DNA: TGTGCCAGCCGAGGGACAGGGGACTATGGCTACACCTTC. Its protein is CASRGTGDYGYTF.

This chain uses TRBV6-1 with TRBJ2-1; D is possibly TRBD1 (5 bases). Germline V gene lookup returns CDR1 MNHNS and CDR2 SASEGT. The CDR3 is 14 residues long. Trimming took off 7 bases at V and 0 bases at J, with 10 bases between the two ends. The CDR3 protein is CASIRQSSYNEQFF. The CDR3 DNA reads as TGTGCCAGCATTCGACAGAGCTCCTACAATGAGCAGTTCTTC.

CDR3 protein: CASTLLQGSTEAFF. In DNA, the CDR3 is TGTGCCAGCACCCTTCTACAGGGGAGCACTGAAGCTTTCTTT. This chain links TRBV7-2 with TRBJ1-1; 7 bases fit TRBD1. This CDR3 spans 14 amino acids. Losses at the gene ends were 7 bases for V and 4 bases for J; bases not matched to a gene: 9. Germline CDR1 reads SGHTA; CDR2 reads FQGNSA.

The chain carries TRBV10-2 and TRBJ1-5; TRBD1 matches at 8 bases. V lost 11 bases, J lost 7 bases, and 10 bases stayed unmatched. This CDR3 is built from 13 residues. Germline-derived CDR1 and CDR2 are WSHSY and SAAADI. CDR3 residues: CAGATGASQPQHF. CDR3 nucleotides: TGCGCCGGTGCGACAGGGGCAAGCCAGCCCCAGCATTTT.

This clone was found many times. Different DNA sequences within this sample yield the same CDR3. The chain carries TRBV6-1 and TRBJ2-1; 12 bases map to TRBD2. This CDR3 region has 15 residues. From germline, CDR1 is MNHNS and CDR2 SASEGT. J lost 7 bases, V lost 2 bases, and 3 bases had no gene match. Here the CDR3 DNA reads TGTGCCAGCAGTGAACTAGCGGGGGGGCCGAATGAGCAGTTCTTC. It specifies CASSELAGGPNEQFF.